Shown below are 26 T cell receptor beta chains from a single sample sequenced in a study of blood T cells in healthy people across ages. Alongside a J-beta primer mix, a sample-barcoded 5' primer served in a second PCR lasting roughly 6 to 11 cycles. TCRdb redid the calling of the 5' RACE reads with MiXCR, one entry per CDR3 protein. Of about 800,000 distinct CDR3 sequences detected, roughly 25% appear once; the ten largest clones hold under 4.5%. This sample was also put to use in a study of T cells of mothers and their children.

Sequencing used blood. The receptors derive from a boy younger than 18 in good health.

This clonotype was counted only a few times. This rearrangement joins TRBV7-9 to TRBJ2-7; D is ambiguous. Germline V gene lookup returns CDR1 SEHNR and CDR2 FQNEAQ (reference sequence). The CDR3 runs 11 residues. V lost 8 bases and J lost 4, with 9 bases in between. The CDR3 here is CASGKEYEQYF. In DNA, the CDR3 is TGTGCCAGCGGCAAAGAGTACGAGCAGTACTTC.

This clonotype was observed a handful of times. The chain recombines TRBV15 with TRBJ2-1; unclear D gene. The V gene lost 0 bases and the J gene lost 10 bases, with 13 bases spanning the gap. Germline V gene sequence: CDR1 LNHNV, CDR2 YYDKDF (reference sequence). This CDR3 comprises 14 residues. The CDR3 spells CATSRDLAGGEQFF. The CDR3 DNA is TGTGCCACCAGCAGAGATTTAGCAGGCGGAGAGCAGTTCTTC.

The rearrangement links TRBV4-2 to TRBJ2-3; 12 bases map to TRBD2. This CDR3 comprises 17 residues. Trimming at V came to 2 bases and at J to 2 bases, leaving 5 bases not matched to a gene. Germline V CDR1 and CDR2: LGHNA, YNFKEQ. Written as DNA, the CDR3 is TGTGCCAGCAGCCAAACTAGCGGGGGGTCCTCCACAGATACGCAGTATTTT. It encodes CASSQTSGGSSTDTQYF.

This clonotype was picked up a small number of times. The V call is TRBV29-1, the J call TRBJ1-2; no clear D. V was cut by 7 bases and J by 6 bases, with 15 bases left in between. Germline V CDR1 and CDR2: SQVTM, ANQGSEA. CDR3 length equals 12 residues. The DNA for the CDR3 is TGCAGCGCCGCCGGCCCTGGGGATGGCTACACCTTC. It yields the protein CSAAGPGDGYTF.

This clonotype was counted once. The rearrangement links TRBV29-1 to TRBJ2-1, with 7 bases lining up with TRBD2. The germline V gene encodes CDR1 SQVTM and CDR2 ANQGSEA. The CDR3 covers 14 residues. With V trimmed by 6 bases and J by 5 bases, 10 bases remained unmatched. CDR3 loop: CSVPHVGRNNEQFF. The CDR3 nucleotides are TGCAGCGTCCCTCACGTCGGGAGGAACAATGAGCAGTTCTTC.

The chain carries TRBV24-1 and TRBJ2-5; 8 bases line up with TRBD1. This CDR3 is built from 15 residues. The V segment lost 4 bases and the J segment 2 bases; nucleotides outside the gene matches: 5. Germline loops: CDR1 KGHDR, CDR2 SFDVKD. CDR3 coding DNA: TGTGCCACCAGTGAGCCTCAGGGGGCTCAAGAGACCCAGTACTTC. This codes for CATSEPQGAQETQYF.

This chain links TRBV29-1 with TRBJ2-1; 7 bases line up with TRBD2. The V and J ends lost 1 base and 6 bases, in that order; junction bases with no gene match: 6. The CDR3 contains 14 residues. Germline V gene sequence: CDR1 SQVTM, CDR2 ANQGSEA. The CDR3 coding sequence is TGCAGCGTTGAAGGAGCGGGACCCATCAATGAGCAGTTCTTC. As protein: CSVEGAGPINEQFF.

This sequence joins TRBV6-2 or TRBV6-3 and TRBJ1-1; maybe TRBD1 (6 bases). The germline V gene encodes CDR1 MNHEY and CDR2 SVGEGT. Trimming cost V 4 bases and J 0 bases, with 12 bases left between them. The CDR3 is 15 residues long. CDR3 nucleotides: TGTGCCAGCAGTTGGAGGGGGGCGATGAACACTGAAGCTTTCTTT. Amino acids: CASSWRGAMNTEAFF.

The chain carries TRBV7-9 and TRBJ1-4, with D perhaps TRBD1 (5 bases). Germline V gives CDR1 SEHNR, CDR2 FQNEAQ (reference sequence). V was shortened by 4 bases and J by 8 bases, with 17 bases between the two germline ends. The CDR3 covers 15 residues. This CDR3 is CASSWGAGRDEKLFF. The CDR3 bases are TGTGCCAGCAGCTGGGGCGCGGGGCGTGACGAAAAACTGTTTTTT.

This clonotype was counted between two and nine times. The V and J genes are TRBV12-3 or TRBV12-4 and TRBJ1-1; tentatively, D is TRBD1 (5 bases). This CDR3 has 16 residues. Trimming shortened V by 1 base and J by 0 bases, and 12 bases separated the two germline ends. The CDR3 DNA follows: TGTGCCAGCAGTTTAGGGGACGGGTTCATGAACACTGAAGCTTTCTTT. Residues: CASSLGDGFMNTEAFF.

The chain recombines TRBV20-1 with TRBJ2-1, with a possible D match to TRBD2 (6 bases). The CDR3 is 15 amino acids. Germline V gene sequence: CDR1 DFQATT, CDR2 SNEGSKA (reference sequence). Trimming took off 3 bases at V and 0 bases at J, with 12 bases between the two ends. The CDR3 is CSASPSVYSYNEQFF. Here the CDR3 DNA reads TGCAGTGCTAGCCCTAGCGTCTACTCCTACAATGAGCAGTTCTTC.

This chain connects TRBV12-3 or TRBV12-4 to TRBJ1-5; TRBD1 matches at 8 bases. The CDR3 runs 14 residues. V was clipped by 2 bases and J by 7 bases; unmatched bases: 4. Here the CDR3 reads CASSLRAGGQPQHF. The DNA for the CDR3 is TGTGCCAGCAGTTTAAGGGCAGGGGGCCAGCCCCAGCATTTT.

The chain uses TRBV9 and TRBJ2-7; 10 bases agree with TRBD1. V shed 8 bases, J shed 5 bases, and the junction held 7 bases outside the gene matches. CDR1 and CDR2 (germline): SGDLS, YYNGEE. This CDR3 comprises 13 residues. The CDR3, as DNA: TGTGCCAGTGGAACAGGACAGGGGGACGAGCAGTACTTC. It is translated as CASGTGQGDEQYF.

The chain has TRBV12-3 or TRBV12-4 and TRBJ2-1; D is unclear. The CDR3 is 12 amino acids. V lost 6 bases, J lost 3 bases, and 6 bases lay in between. The CDR3 DNA sequence: TGTGCCAGCAGGAATATCTACAATGAGCAGTTCTTC. It translates to CASRNIYNEQFF.

V usage is TRBV5-1 and J usage is TRBJ1-4; D is possibly TRBD1 (6 bases). The CDR3 contains 15 residues. Germline values: CDR1 SGHRS, CDR2 YFSETQ. V dropped 4 bases and J dropped 8 bases, with 18 bases sitting between them. CDR3 nucleotides: TGCGCCAGCAGCGCCGAAGGGGGAAGAGGAGAAAAACTGTTTTTT. Its translation: CASSAEGGRGEKLFF.

The chain is built from TRBV24-1 and TRBJ2-5; D is perhaps TRBD2 (5 bases). Germline CDR1 is KGHDR and CDR2 is SFDVKD. Trimming removed 5 bases from V and 9 bases from J, with 9 bases in between. The CDR3 has 11 residues. The CDR3 protein is CATSGSEAQYF. Written as DNA, the CDR3 is TGTGCCACCAGTGGATCGGAGGCCCAGTACTTC.

This chain joins TRBV5-5 and TRBJ2-7, with a tentative D call TRBD1 (6 bases). CDR3 length: 14 residues. Germline CDR1 reads SGHKS; CDR2 reads YYEKEE (reference sequence). V shed 4 bases and J shed 2 bases, with 13 bases lying between them. The CDR3 loop is CASSPGTTTYEQYF. The CDR3 region has the DNA TGTGCCAGCAGCCCCGGGACAACCACCTACGAGCAGTACTTC.

This clonotype was counted a few times. The CDR3 carries no conserved terminal phenylalanine or tryptophan, so it likely arises from a read error. The rearrangement joins TRBV7-2 to TRBJ2-7; 14 positions agree with TRBD2. The CDR3 totals 20 residues. Germline V gene sequence: CDR1 SGHTA, CDR2 FQGNSA. The junction had 11 bases not matched to a gene; V was cut back by 1 base and J by 0 bases. The CDR3 is CASSLEGGLAGGTSSYEQYS. The DNA for the CDR3 is TGTGCCAGCAGCTTAGAGGGCGGACTAGCGGGGGGCACGAGCTCCTACGAGCAGTACTCC.

This clonotype was counted a few times. This chain uses TRBV9 with TRBJ1-4, with TRBD1 matching over 7 bases. V shed 2 bases, J shed 6 bases, and the junction held 10 bases outside the gene matches. Germline values: CDR1 SGDLS, CDR2 YYNGEE. The CDR3 loop spans 16 amino acids. CDR3 DNA sequence: TGTGCCAGCAGCGTGGCTCCAGGGGGGTCTGATGAAAAACTGTTTTTT. Its protein is CASSVAPGGSDEKLFF.

This clonotype was seen a few times. The chain carries TRBV28 and TRBJ2-3; TRBD1 is a possible D gene (5 bases). Germline assignment: CDR1 MDHEN and CDR2 SYDVKM. CDR3 length: 15 amino acids. V was cut by 3 bases and J by 2 bases, with 12 bases left in between. CDR3 loop: CASSFPRRATDTQYF. The CDR3 nucleotides are TGTGCCAGCAGTTTCCCGCGCAGGGCCACAGATACGCAGTATTTT. The variable domain in full, completed from reference TRBV28 and TRBJ2-3, reads DVKVTQSSRYLVKRTGEKVFLECVQDMDHENMFWYRQDPGLGLRLIYFSYDVKMKEKGDIPEGYSVSREKKERFSLILESASTNQTSMYLCASSFPRRATDTQYFGPGTRLTVL.

The chain has TRBV29-1 and TRBJ2-5; D is perhaps TRBD2 (6 bases). Trimming pared 6 bases from V and 5 bases from J, leaving 16 bases between. The CDR3 spans 13 residues. From germline, CDR1 is SQVTM and CDR2 ANQGSEA. The CDR3 here is CSVGGLGRETQYF. The CDR3 coding sequence is TGCAGCGTGGGAGGACTTGGGCGGGAGACCCAGTACTTC.

The chain carries TRBV18 and TRBJ2-5; TRBD1 might be the D (6 bases). Germline loops: CDR1 KGHSH, CDR2 LQKENI. The V gene lost 1 base and the J gene lost 1 base, with 10 bases spanning the gap. CDR3 length equals 15 residues. The CDR3 here is CASSPQQGPQETQYF. CDR3 nucleotide sequence: TGTGCCAGCTCACCACAACAGGGTCCCCAAGAGACCCAGTACTTC.

The V gene is TRBV2, the J gene TRBJ1-1; D ambiguous. The CDR3 runs to 15 residues. Trimming left V 3 bases short and J 1 base short, with 12 bases between. From germline, CDR1 is SNHLY and CDR2 FYNNEI. As DNA, the CDR3 is TGTGCCAGCAGTGACCGGGCAGGCCGGAACACTGAAGCTTTCTTT. Translating gives CASSDRAGRNTEAFF. Using reference TRBV2 and TRBJ1-1 for the parts outside the CDR3, the full variable domain is EPEVTQTPSHQVTQMGQEVILRCVPISNHLYFYWYRQILGQKVEFLVSFYNNEISEKSEIFDDQFSVERPDGSNFTLKIRSTKLEDSAMYFCASSDRAGRNTEAFFGQGTRLTVV.

This clonotype has just a few counts. The chain carries TRBV12-3 or TRBV12-4 and TRBJ1-5, with unresolved D. The V end lost 3 bases, the J end lost 4 bases, and 10 bases lay between the germline ends. The CDR3 covers 14 residues. The CDR3, as DNA: TGTGCCAGCAGTTTTCGTCAGGTTAATCAGCCCCAGCATTTT. It encodes CASSFRQVNQPQHF.

The chain recombines TRBV10-3 with TRBJ2-4; possibly TRBD1 for D (6 bases). Trimming took 3 bases from V and 3 from J, leaving 6 bases between them. Germline CDR1 reads ENHRY; CDR2 reads SYGVKD. CDR3 size: 13 residues. Here the CDR3 DNA reads TGTGCCATCAGTGACAGGGGCAAAAACATTCAGTACTTC. Translation gives CAISDRGKNIQYF.

The chain carries TRBV29-1 and TRBJ2-3; D unclear. Trimming removed 2 bases at V and 3 bases at J, with 18 bases between. In germline, CDR1 is SQVTM, CDR2 ANQGSEA. The CDR3 length is 16 residues. CDR3 DNA: TGCAGCGTTGAAATCGGGTACGAGGACCGTACAGATACGCAGTATTTT. Encoded protein: CSVEIGYEDRTDTQYF.